This is a list of T cell receptor beta chains from one sample in a study of shared clonotypes between healthy human individuals. Assay used: immunoSEQ multiplex PCR; TCRdb lists only in-frame clones, some missing. The sample contains approximately 2.4 million clones, around 95% of which appear only once. The sequenced sample was naive CD4+ T cells sorted from blood. These TCRs come from a man younger than 35 in good health. Both conserved end residues are part of each CDR3. Each record gives: V gene, D gene, clone size, J gene, CDR3 protein, CDR3 DNA. D genes are given only for firm matches. Size tells how often a clone was seen (once, few, many) or the class of an expanded clone, and some rows leave it out.

TRBV6-6	.	.	TRBJ2-2	CASSNPLGIGTGELFF	TGTGCCAGCAGTAACCCACTCGGAATAGGGACCGGGGAGCTGTTTTTT
TRBV4-3	TRBD2	.	TRBJ2-5	CASSHLAGQETQYF	TGCGCCAGCAGCCACTTAGCGGGACAAGAGACCCAGTACTTC
TRBV10-3	.	.	TRBJ1-5	CATHGQGNQPQHF	TGTGCCACCCATGGCCAGGGGAATCAGCCCCAGCATTTT
TRBV7-2	.	.	TRBJ1-1	CASRGEVNTEAFF	TGTGCCAGCAGGGGGGAAGTGAACACTGAAGCTTTCTTT
TRBV28	.	.	TRBJ2-5	CASSLPGGETQYF	TGTGCCAGCAGTTTACCCGGGGGAGAGACCCAGTACTTC
TRBV11-2	.	once	TRBJ2-7	CASSLDRSPLGYEQYF	TGTGCCAGCAGCTTAGATCGGAGTCCCTTAGGCTACGAGCAGTACTTC
TRBV6-1	.	.	TRBJ1-2	CASREANYGYTF	TGTGCCAGCAGGGAAGCTAACTATGGCTACACCTTC
TRBV10-2	.	.	TRBJ2-2	CASSESVQPNTGELFF	TGCGCCAGCAGTGAGTCGGTACAGCCGAACACCGGGGAGCTGTTTTTT
TRBV5-1	.	.	TRBJ1-1	CASSLSFSLGNTEAFF	TGCGCCAGCAGCTTGAGCTTTTCTCTTGGAAACACTGAAGCTTTCTTT
TRBV2	.	.	TRBJ1-3	CASSVDSSGNTIYF	TGTGCCAGCAGTGTTGACAGCTCTGGAAACACCATATATTTT
TRBV7-2	.	.	TRBJ1-3	CASSLGGGNTIYF	TGTGCCAGCAGCTTGGGAGGCGGAAACACCATATATTTT
TRBV7-3	.	.	TRBJ2-3	CASSVQGFADTQYF	TGTGCCAGCAGCGTTCAGGGATTTGCAGATACGCAGTATTTT
TRBV5-1	TRBD1	.	TRBJ1-1	CASSKDRETEAFF	TGCGCCAGCAGCAAGGACAGGGAAACTGAAGCTTTCTTT
TRBV5-4	TRBD2	.	TRBJ2-3	CASSLEGAGGTDTQYF	TGTGCCAGCAGCTTGGAAGGGGCGGGAGGCACAGATACGCAGTATTTT
TRBV10-1	.	once	TRBJ2-1	CATSSPMPSVRQFF	TGCGCCACCAGTTCCCCGATGCCTAGCGTAAGGCAGTTCTTC
TRBV18	.	.	TRBJ2-1	CASSQGLDNEQFF	TGTGCCAGCTCACAGGGTTTAGACAATGAGCAGTTCTTC
TRBV5-4	TRBD2	.	TRBJ2-5	CASSPPGLAGGRVETQYF	TGTGCCAGCAGCCCCCCCGGACTAGCGGGGGGGAGGGTGGAGACCCAGTACTTC
TRBV6-5	TRBD1	.	TRBJ2-7	CASSSRTGASSYEQYF	TGTGCCAGCAGTTCCAGGACAGGGGCGAGCTCCTACGAGCAGTACTTC
TRBV30	.	.	TRBJ1-2	CAWDGQFSHANYGYTF	TGTGCCTGGGACGGACAGTTTTCCCACGCTAACTATGGCTACACCTTC
TRBV6-4	.	.	TRBJ1-6	CASSESRGNSPLHF	TGTGCCAGCAGTGAAAGCAGGGGTAATTCACCCCTCCACTTT
TRBV5-6	.	.	TRBJ2-4	CASSLQGAKNIQYF	TGTGCCAGCAGTCTACAGGGAGCCAAAAACATTCAGTACTTC
TRBV30	TRBD1	.	TRBJ1-1	CAWNLGGGNTEAFF	TGTGCCTGGAACCTAGGGGGCGGGAACACTGAAGCTTTCTTT
TRBV6-1	.	.	TRBJ2-2	CASSALTGTTGELFF	TGTGCCAGCAGTGCCCTCACCGGGACCACCGGGGAGCTGTTTTTT
TRBV29-1	TRBD1	.	TRBJ1-2	CSVEGPDRAGYGYTF	TGCAGCGTTGAAGGCCCGGACAGGGCTGGCTATGGCTACACCTTC
TRBV7-2	TRBD1	.	TRBJ1-2	CASSLGDRAYTF	TGTGCCAGCAGCTTAGGGGACAGGGCCTACACCTTC
TRBV2	.	.	TRBJ1-1	CARSQVQNTEAFF	TGTGCCAGATCGCAGGTTCAGAACACTGAAGCTTTCTTT
TRBV4-3	.	.	TRBJ1-3	CASSQEGSQMYF	TGCGCCAGCAGCCAGGAAGGGTCACAGATGTATTTT
TRBV2	.	.	TRBJ2-5	CASSEGRMETQYF	TGTGCCAGCAGCGAGGGACGGATGGAGACCCAGTACTTC
TRBV7-3	.	once	TRBJ1-5	CASITPANVQPQHF	TGTGCCAGCATCACCCCCGCTAACGTTCAGCCCCAGCATTTT
TRBV10-3	.	.	TRBJ1-6	CAISRALNSPLHF	TGTGCCATCAGTCGGGCCCTTAATTCACCCCTCCACTTT
TRBV10-3	.	.	TRBJ2-5	CAISERKGKGQETQYF	TGTGCCATCAGTGAGAGGAAAGGAAAGGGGCAAGAGACCCAGTACTTC
TRBV4-1	.	.	TRBJ2-1	CASSQDLKALGDNEQFF	TGCGCCAGCAGCCAAGATTTAAAAGCCCTTGGAGACAATGAGCAGTTCTTC
TRBV6-5	TRBD1	.	TRBJ2-1	CASSTTGPSYNEQFF	TGTGCCAGCAGTACGACAGGGCCTTCCTACAATGAGCAGTTCTTC
TRBV18	.	.	TRBJ1-1	CASSPGTVNTEAFF	TGTGCCAGCTCACCAGGTACGGTGAACACTGAAGCTTTCTTT
TRBV7-9	.	.	TRBJ1-2	CASALGGYGYTF	TGTGCCAGCGCGTTAGGGGGCTATGGCTACACCTTC
TRBV5-4	TRBD2	.	TRBJ2-1	CASSSGGPDSYNEQFF	TGTGCCAGCAGCTCGGGGGGGCCGGACTCCTACAATGAGCAGTTCTTC
TRBV6-5	TRBD2	.	TRBJ2-7	CASTPDTSGSYEQYF	TGTGCCAGCACCCCGGACACTAGCGGGTCCTACGAGCAGTACTTC
TRBV11-1	.	.	TRBJ2-4	CASSIGQLAKNIQYF	TGTGCCAGCAGCATAGGGCAGTTAGCCAAAAACATTCAGTACTTC
TRBV5-1	.	.	TRBJ2-7	CASSLDPGTTYEQYF	TGCGCCAGCAGCTTGGACCCCGGGACAACTTACGAGCAGTACTTC
TRBV11-2	TRBD2	.	TRBJ2-7	CASSLDGGTSTYEQYF	TGTGCCAGCAGCTTAGATGGGGGGACTAGTACCTACGAGCAGTACTTC
TRBV4-3	.	.	TRBJ1-2	CASSQGRNPAGLYGYTF	TGCGCCAGCAGCCAGGGACGGAATCCGGCGGGCCTCTATGGCTACACCTTC
TRBV19	.	.	TRBJ2-2	CASLGRTNTGELFF	TGTGCCAGTTTGGGACGGACTAACACCGGGGAGCTGTTTTTT
TRBV7-3	.	.	TRBJ2-1	CASSWVAGDNEQFF	TGTGCCAGCAGCTGGGTAGCCGGGGACAATGAGCAGTTCTTC
TRBV28	.	.	TRBJ2-7	CASSLSFYEQYF	TGTGCCAGCAGTTTATCATTCTACGAGCAGTACTTC
TRBV7-9	.	once	TRBJ1-1	CASSPKGLMNTEAFF	TGTGCCAGCAGCCCAAAAGGCCTCATGAACACTGAAGCTTTCTTT
TRBV30	.	.	TRBJ2-2	CAWSVTHHLTGELFF	TGTGCCTGGAGTGTTACCCATCACTTAACCGGGGAGCTGTTTTTT
TRBV10-3	TRBD1	once	TRBJ1-3	CAIMDRGSGNTIYF	TGTGCCATCATGGACAGGGGCTCTGGAAACACCATATATTTT
TRBV6-5	.	.	TRBJ1-5	CASNPTGPNNQPQHF	TGTGCCAGCAACCCGACAGGTCCGAACAATCAGCCCCAGCATTTT
TRBV7-9	.	once	TRBJ2-7	CASSLNLGGFRQSYEQYF	TGTGCCAGCAGCTTAAATTTGGGGGGATTTCGACAATCCTACGAGCAGTACTTC
TRBV28	.	.	TRBJ1-1	CASPRGENTEAFF	TGTGCCAGCCCCCGCGGAGAGAACACTGAAGCTTTCTTT
TRBV5-1	.	.	TRBJ2-1	CASSGGAGDGNEQFF	TGCGCCAGCAGCGGGGGCGCGGGGGATGGGAATGAGCAGTTCTTC
TRBV28	.	once	TRBJ1-6	CASSPGPFRDNSPLHF	TGTGCCAGCAGTCCCGGGCCCTTTAGAGATAATTCACCCCTCCACTTT
TRBV29-1	.	once	TRBJ1-1	CSVDHIPGTPNEAFF	TGCAGCGTTGATCACATCCCCGGGACACCGAACGAAGCTTTCTTT